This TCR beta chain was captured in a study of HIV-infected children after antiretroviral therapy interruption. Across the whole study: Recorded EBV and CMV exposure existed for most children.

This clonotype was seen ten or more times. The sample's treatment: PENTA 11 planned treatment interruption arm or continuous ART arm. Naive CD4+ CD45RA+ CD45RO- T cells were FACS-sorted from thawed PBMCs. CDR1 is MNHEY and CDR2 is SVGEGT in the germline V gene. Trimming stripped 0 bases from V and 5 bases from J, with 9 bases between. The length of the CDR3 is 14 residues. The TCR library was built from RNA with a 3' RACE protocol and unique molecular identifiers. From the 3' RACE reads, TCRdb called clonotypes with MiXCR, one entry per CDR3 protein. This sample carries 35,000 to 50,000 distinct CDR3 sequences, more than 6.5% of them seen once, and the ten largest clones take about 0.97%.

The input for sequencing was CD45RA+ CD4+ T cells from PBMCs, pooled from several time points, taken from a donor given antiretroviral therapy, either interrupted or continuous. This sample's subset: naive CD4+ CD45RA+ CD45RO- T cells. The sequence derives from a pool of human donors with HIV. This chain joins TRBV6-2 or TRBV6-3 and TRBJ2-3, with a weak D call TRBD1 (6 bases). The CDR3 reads CASSYSDSLDTQYF. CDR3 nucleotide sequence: TGTGCCAGCAGTTACTCGGACAGCCTAGATACGCAGTATTTT.